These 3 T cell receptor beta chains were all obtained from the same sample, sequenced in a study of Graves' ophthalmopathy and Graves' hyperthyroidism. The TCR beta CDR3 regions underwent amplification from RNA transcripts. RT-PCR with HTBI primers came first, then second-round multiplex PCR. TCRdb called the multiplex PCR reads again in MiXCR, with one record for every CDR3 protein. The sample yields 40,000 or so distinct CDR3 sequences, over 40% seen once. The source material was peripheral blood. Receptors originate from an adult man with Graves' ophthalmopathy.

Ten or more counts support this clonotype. The chain's CDR3 is CASRREGAGANVLTF. CDR3 nucleotide sequence: TGTGCCAGCAGGCGCGAGGGGGCGGGGGCCAACGTCCTGACTTTC. The rearrangement links TRBV27 to TRBJ2-6; 7 nucleotides align to TRBD1. The CDR3 is 15 amino acids. V lost 6 bases, J lost 4 bases, and 6 bases stayed unmatched. Germline CDR1 is MNHEY and CDR2 is SMNVEV (reference sequence).

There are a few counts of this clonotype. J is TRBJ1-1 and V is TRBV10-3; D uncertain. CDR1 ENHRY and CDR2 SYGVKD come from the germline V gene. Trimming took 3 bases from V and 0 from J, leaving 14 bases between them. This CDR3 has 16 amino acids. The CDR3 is CAISDLRPSLNTEAFF. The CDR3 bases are TGTGCCATCAGTGATTTACGCCCGTCCCTGAACACTGAAGCTTTCTTT.

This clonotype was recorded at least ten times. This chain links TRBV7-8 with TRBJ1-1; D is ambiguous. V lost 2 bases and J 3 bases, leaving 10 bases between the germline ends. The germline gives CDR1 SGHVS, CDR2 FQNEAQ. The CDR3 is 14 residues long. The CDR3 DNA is TGTGCCAGCAGCTTAAGATCCCGGGACACTGAAGCTTTCTTT. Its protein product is CASSLRSRDTEAFF.